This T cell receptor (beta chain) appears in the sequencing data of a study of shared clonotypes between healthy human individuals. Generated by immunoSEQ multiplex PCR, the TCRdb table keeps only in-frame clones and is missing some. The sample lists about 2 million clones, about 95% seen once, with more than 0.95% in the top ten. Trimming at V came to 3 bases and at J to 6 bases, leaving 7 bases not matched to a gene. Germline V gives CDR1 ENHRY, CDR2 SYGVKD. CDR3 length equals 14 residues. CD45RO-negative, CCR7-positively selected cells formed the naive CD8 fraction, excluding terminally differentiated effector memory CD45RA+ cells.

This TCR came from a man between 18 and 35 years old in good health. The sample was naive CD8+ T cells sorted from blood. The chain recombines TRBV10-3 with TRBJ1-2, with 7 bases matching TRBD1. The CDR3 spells CAISEEGAGNGYTF. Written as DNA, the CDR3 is TGTGCCATCAGTGAAGAGGGGGCCGGAAATGGCTACACCTTC.